The TCR beta chain under discussion was sequenced for a study of blood T cell repertoires in COVID-19. Data came from immunoSEQ multiplex PCR; TCRdb stores just in-frame clones and leaves some out. The data show 91,000 or so clones, around nine tenths seen once. This clone was seen more than once but under ten times. The V and J ends lost 6 bases and 0 bases, in that order; junction bases with no gene match: 1. CDR1 is LGHDT and CDR2 is YNNKEL in the germline V gene (reference sequence). This CDR3 has 13 amino acids. The chain couples TRBV3-1 (or the pseudogene TRBV3-2) to TRBJ1-1; 7 nucleotides agree with TRBD1. The specimen sequenced was peripheral blood. The sequence came from a human donor in a cohort sampled during active COVID-19. The CDR3 nucleotides are TGTGCCAGCAGACAGGGGATGAACACTGAAGCTTTCTTT. Amino acid sequence: CASRQGMNTEAFF.